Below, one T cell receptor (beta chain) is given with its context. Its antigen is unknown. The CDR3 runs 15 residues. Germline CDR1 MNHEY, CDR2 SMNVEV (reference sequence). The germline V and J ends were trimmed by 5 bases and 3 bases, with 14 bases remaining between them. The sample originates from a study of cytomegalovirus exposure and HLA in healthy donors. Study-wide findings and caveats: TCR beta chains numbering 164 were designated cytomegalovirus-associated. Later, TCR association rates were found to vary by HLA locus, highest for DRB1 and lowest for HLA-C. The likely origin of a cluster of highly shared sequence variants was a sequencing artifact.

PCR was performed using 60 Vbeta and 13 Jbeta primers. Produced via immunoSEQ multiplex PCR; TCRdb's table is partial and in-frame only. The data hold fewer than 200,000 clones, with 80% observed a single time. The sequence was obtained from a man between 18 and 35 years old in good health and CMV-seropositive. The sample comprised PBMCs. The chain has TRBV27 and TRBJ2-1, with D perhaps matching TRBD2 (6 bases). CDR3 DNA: TGTGCCAGCAGTAACGCCGGGACTTACTACAATGAGCAGTTCTTC. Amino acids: CASSNAGTYYNEQFF.